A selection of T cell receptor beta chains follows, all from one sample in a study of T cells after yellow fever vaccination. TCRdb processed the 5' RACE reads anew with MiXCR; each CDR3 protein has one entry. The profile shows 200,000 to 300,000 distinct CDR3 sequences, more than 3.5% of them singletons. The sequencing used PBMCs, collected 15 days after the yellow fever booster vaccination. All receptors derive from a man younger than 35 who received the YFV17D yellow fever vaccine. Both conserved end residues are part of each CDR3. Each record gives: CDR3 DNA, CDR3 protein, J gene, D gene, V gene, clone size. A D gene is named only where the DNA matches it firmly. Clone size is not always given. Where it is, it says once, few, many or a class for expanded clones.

CDR3nt: TGTGCCAGCAGCTTAGGGGACAGGGGCACCGGGGAGCTGTTTTTT
CDR3aa: CASSLGDRGTGELFF
j_gene: TRBJ2-2
d_gene: TRBD1
v_gene: TRBV7-8
abundance: many

CDR3nt: TGTGCCACCAGTGACACAACCCTTGGCTACACCTTC
CDR3aa: CATSDTTLGYTF
j_gene: TRBJ1-2
d_gene: -
v_gene: TRBV24-1
abundance: -

CDR3nt: TGCGCCAGCAGCCTCGGACTAGCGGGGGCCGAGCAGTTCTTC
CDR3aa: CASSLGLAGAEQFF
j_gene: TRBJ2-1
d_gene: TRBD2
v_gene: TRBV5-1
abundance: -

CDR3nt: TGTGCCAGCAGTGCCACTACAGGGGGTAATCAGCCCCAGCATTTT
CDR3aa: CASSATTGGNQPQHF
j_gene: TRBJ1-5
d_gene: TRBD1
v_gene: TRBV6-1
abundance: -

CDR3nt: TGCAGCGTTGAGGGACAGAGGAACACTGAAGCTTTCTTT
CDR3aa: CSVEGQRNTEAFF
j_gene: TRBJ1-1
d_gene: TRBD1
v_gene: TRBV29-1
abundance: many

CDR3nt: TGCGCCAGCAGCTTGGGTTGGGGTGAATCAAATTCACCCCTCCACTTT
CDR3aa: CASSLGWGESNSPLHF
j_gene: TRBJ1-6
d_gene: -
v_gene: TRBV5-1
abundance: many

CDR3nt: TGTGCCAGCAGTTTTCGGGGAATCGGGGAGCTGTTTTTT
CDR3aa: CASSFRGIGELFF
j_gene: TRBJ2-2
d_gene: -
v_gene: TRBV12-3/TRBV12-4
abundance: many

CDR3nt: TGCGCCAGCAGCTTGGATCTAGCGGGGGGACCGGATACGCAGTATTTT
CDR3aa: CASSLDLAGGPDTQYF
j_gene: TRBJ2-3
d_gene: TRBD2
v_gene: TRBV5-1
abundance: many

CDR3nt: TGCGCCAGCAGCCTTCGGCCGACATTAAGCTCCTACAATGAGCAGTTCTTC
CDR3aa: CASSLRPTLSSYNEQFF
j_gene: TRBJ2-1
d_gene: -
v_gene: TRBV4-1
abundance: many

CDR3nt: TGTGCCACCTCAGAGCCCTTCACAGATACGCAGTATTTT
CDR3aa: CATSEPFTDTQYF
j_gene: TRBJ2-3
d_gene: -
v_gene: TRBV2
abundance: many

CDR3nt: TGTGCCAGCAGTCGGGACGGGGAACGGCGGGGAAACACCATATATTTT
CDR3aa: CASSRDGERRGNTIYF
j_gene: TRBJ1-3
d_gene: -
v_gene: TRBV5-4
abundance: few

CDR3nt: TGTGCTAGCAGCTTAGTTCTCACAGGGGATCGCCATGGCTACACCTTC
CDR3aa: CASSLVLTGDRHGYTF
j_gene: TRBJ1-2
d_gene: TRBD1
v_gene: TRBV7-7
abundance: many

CDR3nt: TGTGCCAGTAGTGTCCTAGCAAGAGAGACCCAGTACTTC
CDR3aa: CASSVLARETQYF
j_gene: TRBJ2-5
d_gene: -
v_gene: TRBV19
abundance: many

CDR3nt: TGCAGTGCTAGGTCACTGGGACAAAATACGCAGTATTTT
CDR3aa: CSARSLGQNTQYF
j_gene: TRBJ2-3
d_gene: -
v_gene: TRBV20-1
abundance: many

CDR3nt: TGTGCCAGTAGTATTGAGGGGGCGAACACTGAAGCTTTCTTT
CDR3aa: CASSIEGANTEAFF
j_gene: TRBJ1-1
d_gene: TRBD1
v_gene: TRBV19
abundance: many

CDR3nt: TGCGCCAGCAGCTTGGGACAGGTATCTGAAGCTTTCTTT
CDR3aa: CASSLGQVSEAFF
j_gene: TRBJ1-1
d_gene: -
v_gene: TRBV5-1
abundance: many

CDR3nt: TGTGCCAGCATTCGGGCGGGGGGCTACGAGCAGTACTTC
CDR3aa: CASIRAGGYEQYF
j_gene: TRBJ2-7
d_gene: TRBD2
v_gene: TRBV6-1
abundance: many

CDR3nt: TGTGCCAGCAGCTTTATCTCCGGGACAGGGGACACAGATACGCAGTATTTT
CDR3aa: CASSFISGTGDTDTQYF
j_gene: TRBJ2-3
d_gene: TRBD1
v_gene: TRBV7-2
abundance: many

CDR3nt: TGTGCCAGCAGCCCGGGCCACCCGAACACTGAAGCTTTCTTT
CDR3aa: CASSPGHPNTEAFF
j_gene: TRBJ1-1
d_gene: -
v_gene: TRBV12-3/TRBV12-4
abundance: many

CDR3nt: TGTGCCAGCAGTGAAGGCGTGAACACTGAAGCTTTCTTT
CDR3aa: CASSEGVNTEAFF
j_gene: TRBJ1-1
d_gene: -
v_gene: TRBV2
abundance: many

CDR3nt: TGTGCCGTTGCGGAGGCAGAGACCCAGTACTTC
CDR3aa: CAVAEAETQYF
j_gene: TRBJ2-5
d_gene: -
v_gene: TRBV10-3
abundance: many

CDR3nt: TGTGCCAGCAGCCCCTGGACAGGGTCCAACAATGAGCAGTTCTTC
CDR3aa: CASSPWTGSNNEQFF
j_gene: TRBJ2-1
d_gene: TRBD1
v_gene: TRBV7-9
abundance: few

CDR3nt: TGTGCCAGCAGTTTGACGGGTAGAATTTCACCCCTCCACTTT
CDR3aa: CASSLTGRISPLHF
j_gene: TRBJ1-6
d_gene: -
v_gene: TRBV27
abundance: many

CDR3nt: TGTGCCAGCTCACCGGCGGCTAACTATGGCTACACCTTC
CDR3aa: CASSPAANYGYTF
j_gene: TRBJ1-2
d_gene: -
v_gene: TRBV18
abundance: few

CDR3nt: TGCGCCAGCAGCCGCGAAGGGGACACTGAAGCCAAAAACATTCAGTACTTC
CDR3aa: CASSREGDTEAKNIQYF
j_gene: TRBJ2-4
d_gene: -
v_gene: TRBV4-1
abundance: many

CDR3nt: TGCGCCAGCAGCCAAGATGTGGGGGTACTGAGGGAGCTGTTTTTT
CDR3aa: CASSQDVGVLRELFF
j_gene: TRBJ2-2
d_gene: -
v_gene: TRBV4-1
abundance: many

CDR3nt: TGTGCCAGCAGCTTACCGGCCGGTATGGGGCCCCTCCACTTT
CDR3aa: CASSLPAGMGPLHF
j_gene: TRBJ1-6
d_gene: -
v_gene: TRBV5-6
abundance: many

CDR3nt: TGTGCCAGCAGTCTAACAGGCGTCTACGAGCAGTACTTC
CDR3aa: CASSLTGVYEQYF
j_gene: TRBJ2-7
d_gene: -
v_gene: TRBV12-3/TRBV12-4
abundance: many

CDR3nt: TGTGCCAGCAGCCTCGACACTCACGAGCAGTACTTC
CDR3aa: CASSLDTHEQYF
j_gene: TRBJ2-7
d_gene: -
v_gene: TRBV5-4
abundance: many

CDR3nt: TGTGCCAGCAGCTTAGCGGGAGGAAACACCATATATTTT
CDR3aa: CASSLAGGNTIYF
j_gene: TRBJ1-3
d_gene: -
v_gene: TRBV7-9
abundance: many

CDR3nt: TGTGCCAGCAGCGCACAGGGAGGGGGCTACTATGGCTACACCTTC
CDR3aa: CASSAQGGGYYGYTF
j_gene: TRBJ1-2
d_gene: TRBD1
v_gene: TRBV6-2/TRBV6-3
abundance: many